The 6 T cell receptor beta chains below were found in one sample sequenced in a study of blood T cells in healthy people across ages. A second 7 to 11 cycle PCR used barcoded and J-beta primers. TCRdb re-called the 5' RACE reads through MiXCR, storing one row per CDR3 protein. The profile covers some 1,000,000 distinct CDR3 sequences, with roughly a quarter appearing a single time and about 0.69% taken by the ten largest. This same sample was also part of a study on T cells of mothers and their children.

Sequenced material: blood. The receptors derive from a girl aged 2 to 10 in good health.

V and J are TRBV7-2 and TRBJ2-3; 11 bases line up with TRBD2. The CDR3 length is 15 residues. V trimming: 5 bases; J trimming: 6 bases; junction bases outside the gene matches: 7. Germline V gives CDR1 SGHTA, CDR2 FQGNSA. CDR3 coding DNA: TGTGCCAGCAGCCACCGACTAGCGGGAATGGATACGCAGTATTTT. It yields the protein CASSHRLAGMDTQYF.

This clonotype was seen more than once but under ten times. V and J are TRBV7-9 and TRBJ2-1; 7 bases align to TRBD2. Germline CDR1 is SEHNR and CDR2 is FQNEAQ (reference sequence). V dropped 6 bases and J dropped 2; count of bases not matched to a gene: 10. The CDR3 sequence is 16 residues long. DNA for the CDR3: TGTGCCAGCAGTTATACCGGGACTAATACCTACAATGAGCAGTTCTTC. Protein: CASSYTGTNTYNEQFF.

This clonotype was seen a handful of times. V usage is TRBV24-1 and J usage is TRBJ2-1, with TRBD2 as a possible D gene (6 bases). The length of the CDR3 is 15 residues. Per the germline V gene, CDR1 is KGHDR and CDR2 is SFDVKD. V gave up 9 bases and J gave up 0 bases, with 14 bases separating them. The CDR3 coding sequence is TGTGCCACCCAACGGGGGACTTCCTCCTACAATGAGCAGTTCTTC. It yields the protein CATQRGTSSYNEQFF.

The J gene is TRBJ2-3, the V gene TRBV25-1; 13 bases agree with TRBD2. The CDR3 is 19 residues long. Per the germline V gene, CDR1 is MGHDK and CDR2 is SYGVNS. V dropped 1 base and J dropped 3; count of bases not matched to a gene: 10. The CDR3, as DNA: TGTGCCAGCAGTGAATTTTGGACTAGCGGGGGAACTGGAACAGATACGCAGTATTTT. It translates to CASSEFWTSGGTGTDTQYF.

This clonotype was seen only a few times. The J gene is TRBJ2-2, the V gene TRBV29-1; 8 bases map to TRBD2. CDR1 is SQVTM, CDR2 ANQGSEA, per germline. The V segment lost 1 base and the J segment 1 base; nucleotides outside the gene matches: 11. The CDR3 is made up of 18 amino acids. CDR3: CSVEVWVAGILNTGELFF. The CDR3 DNA reads as TGCAGCGTTGAAGTCTGGGTAGCGGGAATCTTGAACACCGGGGAGCTGTTTTTT.

This clonotype was detected a few times. The chain has TRBV12-3 or TRBV12-4 and TRBJ2-1; 13 nucleotides agree with TRBD2. V gave up 3 bases and J gave up 4 bases; unmatched junction bases: 18. The CDR3 is made up of 21 amino acids. DNA of the CDR3: TGTGCCAGCAGTTTTTATAGACCGATAACTAGCGGGAGGGGTGAGTACAATGAGCAGTTCTTC. Translated: CASSFYRPITSGRGEYNEQFF.